What follows are 7 T cell receptor beta chains derived from one specimen sequenced in a study of beta chain features in type 1 diabetes. Study-level findings and limits: The study found moderately but significantly shorter TCRB CDR3s in all four CD4+ subsets of Type 1 diabetes patients.

Since all of the isolated RNA was reverse transcribed, expressed TCRB transcripts were what got sequenced. Assay: immunoSEQ multiplex PCR; the TCRdb copy retains only in-frame clones and omits some. Counted here are over 200,000 clones, about a tenth occurring once; the ten biggest clones make up around 0.017%. No antigen has been identified for these receptors. Sequenced input: naive CD4+ T cells from blood. These receptors were obtained from a man aged 25-45 years with type 1 diabetes.

This clone showed up just a few times. The V gene is TRBV28, the J gene TRBJ2-7, with TRBD2 matching over 13 bases. Trimming took 3 bases from V and 4 from J; bases not matched to a gene: 6. The germline CDR1 and CDR2 sequences are MDHEN and SYDVKM. The CDR3 sequence is 16 residues long. The CDR3 DNA reads TGTGCCAGCAGTTTTGCCGGGACTAGCGGGAAATACGAGCAGTACTTC. Amino acids: CASSFAGTSGKYEQYF.

CDR3 DNA sequence: TGTGCCAGCAGCTTAGATCTAGCCCAAGAGACCCAGTACTTC. This codes for CASSLDLAQETQYF. The rearrangement joins TRBV7-6 to TRBJ2-5, with a possible D match to TRBD2 (5 bases). The CDR3 contains 14 residues. CDR1 is SGHVS, CDR2 FNYEAQ, per germline. Between the trimmed V and J ends, which lost 1 base and 1 base, there was a span of 7 bases.

The chain combines TRBV9 with TRBJ2-7, with D possibly matching TRBD1 (6 bases). Trimming shortened V by 0 bases and J by 0 bases, and 13 bases separated the two germline ends. Germline V gene data show CDR1 as SGDLS and CDR2 as YYNGEE. This CDR3 is 16 amino acids long. The CDR3 sequence: CASSVGGGLSSYEQYF. As DNA, the CDR3 is TGTGCCAGCAGCGTAGGTGGGGGCCTTAGCTCCTACGAGCAGTACTTC.

This chain connects TRBV15 to TRBJ1-2; no clear D. Trimming shortened V by 1 base and J by 3 bases, and 9 bases separated the two germline ends. This CDR3 is 14 amino acids long. CDR1 and CDR2 (germline): LNHNV, YYDKDF (reference sequence). The CDR3 nucleotides read TGTGCCACCAGCAGAGTGGCCGGGGACTATGGCTACACCTTC. It yields the protein CATSRVAGDYGYTF.

This clone showed up just once. CDR3 sequence: CASSERSGGSYEQYF. The CDR3 DNA follows: TGTGCCAGCAGTGAACGGAGCGGGGGCTCCTACGAGCAGTACTTC. The chain is built from TRBV6-1 and TRBJ2-7, with TRBD2 matching over 8 bases. CDR3 length: 15 amino acids. The germline gives CDR1 MNHNS, CDR2 SASEGT. Trimming removed 2 bases from V and 0 bases from J; junction bases left unmatched: 3.

This clone was detected a few times. The chain is built from TRBV7-9 and TRBJ1-1; weak D call: TRBD1 (5 bases). V lost 1 base, J lost 6 bases, and 12 bases lay in between. Germline lookup yields CDR1 SEHNR and CDR2 FQNEAQ (reference sequence). The CDR3 has 14 residues. CDR3: CASSLVQGSAEAFF. CDR3 coding DNA: TGTGCCAGCAGCTTAGTGCAGGGAAGCGCTGAAGCTTTCTTT.

The chain combines TRBV5-6 with TRBJ2-7; a weak D match, TRBD1 (5 bases). The length of the CDR3 is 12 residues. The germline V and J ends were trimmed by 2 bases and 9 bases, with 12 bases remaining between them. CDR1 is SGHDT and CDR2 is YYEEEE in the germline V gene. The CDR3 bases are TGTGCCAGCAGCTTTGGACACCTCGGGCAGTACTTC. Translation: CASSFGHLGQYF.